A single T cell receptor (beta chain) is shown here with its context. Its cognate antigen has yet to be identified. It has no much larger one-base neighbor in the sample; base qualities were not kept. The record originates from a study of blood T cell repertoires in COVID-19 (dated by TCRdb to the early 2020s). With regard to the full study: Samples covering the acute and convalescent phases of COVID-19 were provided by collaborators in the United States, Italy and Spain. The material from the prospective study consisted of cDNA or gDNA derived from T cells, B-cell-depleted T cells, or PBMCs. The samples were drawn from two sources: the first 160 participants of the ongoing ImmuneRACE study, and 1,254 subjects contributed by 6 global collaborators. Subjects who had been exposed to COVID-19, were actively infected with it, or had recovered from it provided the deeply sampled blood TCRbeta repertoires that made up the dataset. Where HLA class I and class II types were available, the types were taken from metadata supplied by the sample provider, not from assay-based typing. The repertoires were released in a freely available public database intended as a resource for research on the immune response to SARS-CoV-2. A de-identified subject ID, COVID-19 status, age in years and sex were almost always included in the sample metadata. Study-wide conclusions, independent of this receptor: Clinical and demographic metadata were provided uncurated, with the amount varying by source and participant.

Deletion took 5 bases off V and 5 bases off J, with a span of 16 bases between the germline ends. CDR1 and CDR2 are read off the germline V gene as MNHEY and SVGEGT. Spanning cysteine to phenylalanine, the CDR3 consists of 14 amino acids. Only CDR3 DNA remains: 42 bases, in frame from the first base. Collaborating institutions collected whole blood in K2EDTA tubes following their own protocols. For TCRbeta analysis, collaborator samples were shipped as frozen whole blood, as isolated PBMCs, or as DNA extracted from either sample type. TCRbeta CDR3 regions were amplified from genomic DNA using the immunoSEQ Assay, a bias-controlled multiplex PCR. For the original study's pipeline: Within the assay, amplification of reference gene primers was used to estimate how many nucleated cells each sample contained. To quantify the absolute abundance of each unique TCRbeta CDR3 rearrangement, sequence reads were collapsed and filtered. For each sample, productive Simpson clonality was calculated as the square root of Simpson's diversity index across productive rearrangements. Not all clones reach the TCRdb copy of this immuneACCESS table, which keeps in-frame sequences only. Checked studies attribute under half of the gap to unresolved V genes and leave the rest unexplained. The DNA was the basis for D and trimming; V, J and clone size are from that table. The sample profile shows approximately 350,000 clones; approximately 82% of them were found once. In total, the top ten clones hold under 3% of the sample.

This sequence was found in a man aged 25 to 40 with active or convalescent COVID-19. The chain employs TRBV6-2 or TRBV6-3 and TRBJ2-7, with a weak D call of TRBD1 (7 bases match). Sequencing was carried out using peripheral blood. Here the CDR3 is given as CASSQDRVADEQYF. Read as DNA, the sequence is TGTGCCAGCAGTCAAGACAGGGTAGCGGACGAGCAGTACTTC.